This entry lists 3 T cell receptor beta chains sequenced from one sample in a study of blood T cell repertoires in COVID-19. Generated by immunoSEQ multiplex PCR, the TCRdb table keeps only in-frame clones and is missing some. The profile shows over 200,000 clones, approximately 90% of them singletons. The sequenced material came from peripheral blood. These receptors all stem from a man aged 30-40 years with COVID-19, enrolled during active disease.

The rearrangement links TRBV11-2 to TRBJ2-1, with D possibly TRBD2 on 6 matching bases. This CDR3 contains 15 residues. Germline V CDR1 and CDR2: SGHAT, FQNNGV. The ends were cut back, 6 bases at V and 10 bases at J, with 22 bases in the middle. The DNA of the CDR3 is TGTGCCAGCAGAGTTCCGGGACTCCGTTCCCGGGAGCAGTTCTTC. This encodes CASRVPGLRSREQFF.

The CDR3 reads CASIISDRARGYEQYF. The DNA for the CDR3 is TGTGCCAGCATCATAAGTGACAGGGCGCGGGGCTACGAGCAGTACTTC. J is TRBJ2-7 and V is TRBV2, with D possibly being TRBD1 (7 bases). The CDR3 totals 16 residues. The germline CDR1 and CDR2 sequences are SNHLY and FYNNEI. V was trimmed by 7 bases and J by 3 bases, leaving 22 bases between them.

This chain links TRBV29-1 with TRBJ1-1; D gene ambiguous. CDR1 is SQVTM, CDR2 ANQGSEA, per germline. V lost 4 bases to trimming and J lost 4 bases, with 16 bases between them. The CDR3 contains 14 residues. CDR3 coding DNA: TGCAGCGTTGTGAGCGCGGTTATGGCCACTGAAGCTTTCTTT. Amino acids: CSVVSAVMATEAFF. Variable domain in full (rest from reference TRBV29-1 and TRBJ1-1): SAVISQKPSRDICQRGTSLTIQCQVDSQVTMMFWYRQQPGQSLTLIATANQGSEATYESGFVIDKFPISRPNLTFSTLTVSNMSPEDSSIYLCSVVSAVMATEAFFGQGTRLTVV.